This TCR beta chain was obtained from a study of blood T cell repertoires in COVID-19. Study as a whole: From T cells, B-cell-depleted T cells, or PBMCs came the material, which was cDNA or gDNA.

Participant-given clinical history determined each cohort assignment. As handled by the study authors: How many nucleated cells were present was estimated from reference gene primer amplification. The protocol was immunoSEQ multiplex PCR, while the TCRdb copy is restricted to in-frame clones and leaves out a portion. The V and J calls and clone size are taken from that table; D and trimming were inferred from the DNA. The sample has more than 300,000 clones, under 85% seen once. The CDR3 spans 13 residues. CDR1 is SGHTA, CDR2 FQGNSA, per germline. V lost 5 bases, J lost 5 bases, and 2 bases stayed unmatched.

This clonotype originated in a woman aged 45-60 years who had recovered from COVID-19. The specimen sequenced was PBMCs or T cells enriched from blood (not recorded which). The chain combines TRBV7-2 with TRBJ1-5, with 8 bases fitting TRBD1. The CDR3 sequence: CASSGQGHQPQHF. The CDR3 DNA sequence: TGTGCCAGCAGCGGACAGGGCCATCAGCCCCAGCATTTT.